A selection of T cell receptor beta chains follows, all from one sample in a study of blood T cell repertoires in COVID-19. Method: immunoSEQ multiplex PCR; TCRdb's copy keeps in-frame clones and lacks some. Here the sample spans under 350,000 clones, 70% to 90% being singletons. Material: peripheral blood. Source of these receptors: a woman aged 70-85 years with acute or convalescent COVID-19. The CDR3 runs from the conserved cysteine through the conserved F or W. D genes are given only for firm matches. The size entry is marked missing in some rows and otherwise reads once, few, many or a size class.

V gene: TRBV12-3/TRBV12-4; J gene: TRBJ1-3; clone size: .; D gene: .; CDR3 length: 11; CDR3 protein: CASSTRNTIYF; CDR3 DNA: TGTGCCAGCAGTACTAGGAACACCATATATTTT
V gene: TRBV13; J gene: TRBJ2-3; clone size: once; D gene: .; CDR3 length: 17; CDR3 protein: CASSLGALGGYSDTQYF; CDR3 DNA: TGTGCCAGCAGCTTAGGTGCCCTGGGGGGTTATTCAGATACGCAGTATTTT
V gene: TRBV10-3; J gene: TRBJ1-1; clone size: .; D gene: .; CDR3 length: 14; CDR3 protein: CAIGQDRSNTEAFF; CDR3 DNA: TGTGCCATCGGGCAAGACAGGTCGAACACTGAAGCTTTCTTT
V gene: TRBV10-1; J gene: TRBJ1-1; clone size: few; D gene: .; CDR3 length: 13; CDR3 protein: CASSARANTEAFF; CDR3 DNA: TGCGCCAGCAGTGCAAGAGCGAACACTGAAGCTTTCTTT
V gene: TRBV5-8; J gene: TRBJ2-3; clone size: .; D gene: TRBD2; CDR3 length: 16; CDR3 protein: CASSLVLAGGPDTQYF; CDR3 DNA: TGTGCCAGCAGCTTGGTTCTAGCGGGGGGACCAGATACGCAGTATTTT
V gene: TRBV7-3; J gene: TRBJ2-5; clone size: .; D gene: .; CDR3 length: 13; CDR3 protein: CASSLTGLETQYF; CDR3 DNA: TGTGCCAGCAGCTTGACAGGCCTAGAGACCCAGTACTTC
V gene: TRBV5-6; J gene: TRBJ2-3; clone size: .; D gene: .; CDR3 length: 13; CDR3 protein: CASSSRGTDTQYF; CDR3 DNA: TGTGCCAGCAGCTCCCGGGGCACAGATACGCAGTATTTT
V gene: TRBV3-1/TRBV3-2; J gene: TRBJ2-1; clone size: .; D gene: TRBD2; CDR3 length: 14; CDR3 protein: CASSHILAGNEQFF; CDR3 DNA: TGTGCCAGCAGCCATATACTAGCGGGGAATGAGCAGTTCTTC
V gene: TRBV18; J gene: TRBJ1-1; clone size: .; D gene: .; CDR3 length: 14; CDR3 protein: CASSRYREHTEAFF; CDR3 DNA: TGTGCCAGCTCACGCTACCGGGAACACACTGAAGCTTTCTTT
V gene: TRBV21-1; J gene: TRBJ2-1; clone size: few; D gene: .; CDR3 length: 20; CDR3 protein: CASSKEDPSPFPFSYNEQFF; CDR3 DNA: TGTGCCAGCAGCAAAGAAGATCCTAGCCCCTTTCCCTTCTCCTACAATGAGCAGTTCTTC
V gene: TRBV6-5; J gene: TRBJ1-1; clone size: .; D gene: .; CDR3 length: 14; CDR3 protein: CASSYLDSRTEAFF; CDR3 DNA: TGTGCCAGCAGTTACTTGGACAGCCGCACTGAAGCTTTCTTT
V gene: TRBV10-2; J gene: TRBJ2-2; clone size: .; D gene: .; CDR3 length: 12; CDR3 protein: CASSETYGELFF; CDR3 DNA: TGCGCCAGCAGTGAGACCTACGGGGAGCTGTTTTTT
V gene: TRBV7-9; J gene: TRBJ1-1; clone size: .; D gene: .; CDR3 length: 14; CDR3 protein: CASSFAGGGPEAFF; CDR3 DNA: TGTGCCAGCAGCTTTGCGGGAGGGGGTCCTGAAGCTTTCTTT
V gene: TRBV19; J gene: TRBJ2-1; clone size: .; D gene: TRBD2; CDR3 length: 16; CDR3 protein: CASRRSSGGALAEQFF; CDR3 DNA: TGTGCCAGTAGGCGCTCTAGCGGGGGGGCCCTCGCTGAGCAGTTCTTC
V gene: TRBV5-6; J gene: TRBJ2-5; clone size: .; D gene: TRBD2; CDR3 length: 13; CDR3 protein: CASSTGTSETQYF; CDR3 DNA: TGTGCCAGCAGCACAGGGACTAGCGAGACCCAGTACTTC
V gene: TRBV30; J gene: TRBJ1-3; clone size: .; D gene: .; CDR3 length: 14; CDR3 protein: CAGGGSFSGNTIYF; CDR3 DNA: TGTGCGGGGGGTGGGAGTTTCTCTGGAAACACCATATATTTT
V gene: TRBV7-9; J gene: TRBJ2-7; clone size: .; D gene: TRBD2; CDR3 length: 15; CDR3 protein: CASSFVAGGNYEQYF; CDR3 DNA: TGTGCCAGCAGCTTTGTGGCGGGGGGAAACTACGAGCAGTACTTC
V gene: TRBV6-5; J gene: TRBJ1-1; clone size: .; D gene: .; CDR3 length: 14; CDR3 protein: CASSYSGQGTEAFF; CDR3 DNA: TGTGCCAGCAGTTACTCCGGGCAGGGGACTGAAGCTTTCTTT
V gene: TRBV11-2; J gene: TRBJ1-1; clone size: .; D gene: .; CDR3 length: 13; CDR3 protein: CASSLTMNTEAFF; CDR3 DNA: TGTGCCAGCAGCTTAACAATGAACACTGAAGCTTTCTTT
V gene: TRBV18; J gene: TRBJ1-3; clone size: .; D gene: .; CDR3 length: 16; CDR3 protein: CASSPKQGPSGNTIYF; CDR3 DNA: TGTGCCAGCTCACCAAAACAGGGCCCCTCTGGAAACACCATATATTTT
V gene: TRBV4-1; J gene: TRBJ1-2; clone size: .; D gene: .; CDR3 length: 15; CDR3 protein: CASSQAPGTLYGYTF; CDR3 DNA: TGCGCCAGCAGCCAAGCCCCCGGGACTTTGTATGGCTACACCTTC
V gene: TRBV12-5; J gene: TRBJ1-1; clone size: .; D gene: TRBD1; CDR3 length: 13; CDR3 protein: CASGSQGSTEAFF; CDR3 DNA: TGTGCTAGTGGTTCACAGGGGAGCACTGAAGCTTTCTTT
V gene: TRBV28; J gene: TRBJ2-5; clone size: .; D gene: .; CDR3 length: 16; CDR3 protein: CASSSYRGTGKETQYF; CDR3 DNA: TGTGCCAGCAGCTCGTACCGGGGGACCGGGAAAGAGACCCAGTACTTC
V gene: TRBV20-1; J gene: TRBJ1-6; clone size: .; D gene: .; CDR3 length: 15; CDR3 protein: CSASTRNRRGSPLHF; CDR3 DNA: TGCAGTGCAAGTACGCGGAATCGACGCGGATCACCCCTCCACTTT
V gene: TRBV5-1; J gene: TRBJ2-5; clone size: .; D gene: TRBD2; CDR3 length: 16; CDR3 protein: CASSFTSSGDQETQYF; CDR3 DNA: TGCGCCAGCAGCTTCACGTCTAGCGGTGATCAAGAGACCCAGTACTTC
V gene: TRBV5-6; J gene: TRBJ1-5; clone size: .; D gene: TRBD1; CDR3 length: 13; CDR3 protein: CASGRGRNQPQHF; CDR3 DNA: TGTGCCAGCGGAAGGGGGCGCAATCAGCCCCAGCATTTT
V gene: TRBV27; J gene: TRBJ1-5; clone size: .; D gene: TRBD1; CDR3 length: 18; CDR3 protein: CASSEGTGRVRGNQPQHF; CDR3 DNA: TGTGCCAGCAGTGAGGGGACAGGGCGTGTAAGAGGCAATCAGCCCCAGCATTTT
V gene: TRBV19; J gene: TRBJ1-1; clone size: once; D gene: TRBD1; CDR3 length: 13; CDR3 protein: CASHRQGRNEAFF; CDR3 DNA: TGTGCCAGCCATAGACAGGGTCGGAATGAAGCTTTCTTT
V gene: TRBV5-1; J gene: TRBJ1-2; clone size: .; D gene: TRBD1; CDR3 length: 15; CDR3 protein: CASSSPGQGVYGYTF; CDR3 DNA: TGCGCCAGCAGCTCCCCGGGACAGGGCGTCTATGGCTACACCTTC
V gene: TRBV11-1; J gene: TRBJ2-7; clone size: .; D gene: TRBD1; CDR3 length: 14; CDR3 protein: CASSQGQATYEQYF; CDR3 DNA: TGTGCCAGCAGCCAGGGACAGGCGACCTACGAGCAGTACTTC
V gene: TRBV29-1; J gene: TRBJ2-7; clone size: .; D gene: .; CDR3 length: 13; CDR3 protein: CSVEGDTRYEQYF; CDR3 DNA: TGCAGCGTCGAGGGGGACACTCGCTACGAGCAGTACTTC
V gene: TRBV7-3; J gene: TRBJ2-2; clone size: .; D gene: TRBD2; CDR3 length: 19; CDR3 protein: CASSLMGLAGGPHSGELFF; CDR3 DNA: TGTGCCAGCAGCTTAATGGGACTAGCGGGGGGGCCCCACTCCGGGGAGCTGTTTTTT
V gene: TRBV6-5; J gene: TRBJ1-2; clone size: .; D gene: .; CDR3 length: 14; CDR3 protein: CASRLQGRVGGYTF; CDR3 DNA: TGTGCCAGCAGGCTACAGGGCAGGGTCGGCGGCTACACCTTC
V gene: TRBV7-2; J gene: TRBJ1-5; clone size: .; D gene: .; CDR3 length: 13; CDR3 protein: CASSLDRDQPQHF; CDR3 DNA: TGTGCCAGCAGCTTAGACAGGGATCAGCCCCAGCATTTT
V gene: TRBV19; J gene: TRBJ2-7; clone size: .; D gene: .; CDR3 length: 13; CDR3 protein: CASSEQVSYEQYF; CDR3 DNA: TGTGCCAGTAGCGAACAGGTTAGCTACGAGCAGTACTTC
V gene: TRBV18; J gene: TRBJ1-6; clone size: .; D gene: .; CDR3 length: 15; CDR3 protein: CASSAGLFPNSPLHF; CDR3 DNA: TGTGCCAGCTCCGCGGGCCTATTTCCAAATTCACCCCTCCACTTT
V gene: TRBV10-3; J gene: TRBJ1-1; clone size: .; D gene: .; CDR3 length: 13; CDR3 protein: CAISEQQGGEAFF; CDR3 DNA: TGTGCCATCAGTGAGCAGCAGGGCGGTGAAGCTTTCTTT
V gene: TRBV2; J gene: TRBJ1-5; clone size: .; D gene: TRBD1; CDR3 length: 14; CDR3 protein: CASGVTGGEEPQHF; CDR3 DNA: TGTGCCAGCGGAGTTACAGGGGGCGAGGAGCCCCAGCATTTT
V gene: TRBV5-1; J gene: TRBJ1-2; clone size: .; D gene: .; CDR3 length: 12; CDR3 protein: CASSLGTSGYTF; CDR3 DNA: TGCGCCAGCAGCTTGGGGACATCTGGCTACACCTTC
V gene: TRBV19; J gene: TRBJ1-3; clone size: .; D gene: .; CDR3 length: 13; CDR3 protein: CASIRTAGNTIYF; CDR3 DNA: TGTGCCAGTATCAGGACAGCTGGAAACACCATATATTTT
V gene: TRBV18; J gene: TRBJ1-4; clone size: .; D gene: .; CDR3 length: 15; CDR3 protein: CASSPARVEVEKLFF; CDR3 DNA: TGTGCCAGCTCACCAGCGAGGGTGGAGGTGGAAAAACTGTTTTTT
V gene: TRBV11-2; J gene: TRBJ2-4; clone size: .; D gene: TRBD1; CDR3 length: 16; CDR3 protein: CASSLGQVLAKNIQYF; CDR3 DNA: TGTGCCAGCAGCTTGGGACAGGTTCTAGCCAAAAACATTCAGTACTTC
V gene: TRBV5-1; J gene: TRBJ2-3; clone size: .; D gene: .; CDR3 length: 14; CDR3 protein: CASSLWGSTDTQYF; CDR3 DNA: TGCGCCAGCTCCCTGTGGGGCTCCACAGATACGCAGTATTTT
V gene: TRBV12-3/TRBV12-4; J gene: TRBJ1-4; clone size: .; D gene: .; CDR3 length: 12; CDR3 protein: CASSLRGEKLFF; CDR3 DNA: TGTGCCAGCAGTCTAAGGGGGGAAAAACTGTTTTTT
V gene: TRBV12-3/TRBV12-4; J gene: TRBJ2-2; clone size: .; D gene: .; CDR3 length: 13; CDR3 protein: CASSLPIAGELFF; CDR3 DNA: TGTGCCAGCAGTTTACCTATAGCCGGGGAGCTGTTTTTT
V gene: TRBV2; J gene: TRBJ2-3; clone size: .; D gene: .; CDR3 length: 14; CDR3 protein: CASSVAQSTDTQYF; CDR3 DNA: TGTGCCAGCAGTGTCGCACAGAGCACAGATACGCAGTATTTT
V gene: TRBV10-3; J gene: TRBJ1-1; clone size: .; D gene: .; CDR3 length: 13; CDR3 protein: CAIRERGNTEAFF; CDR3 DNA: TGTGCCATCAGGGAGAGGGGGAACACTGAAGCTTTCTTT
V gene: TRBV5-1; J gene: TRBJ2-1; clone size: .; D gene: TRBD2; CDR3 length: 16; CDR3 protein: CASSLVGGSSYNEQFF; CDR3 DNA: TGCGCCAGCAGCTTGGTAGGCGGGAGCTCCTACAATGAGCAGTTCTTC
V gene: TRBV18; J gene: TRBJ2-2; clone size: .; D gene: .; CDR3 length: 15; CDR3 protein: CASSPSRVGSGELFF; CDR3 DNA: TGTGCCAGCTCACCCTCCAGGGTTGGATCCGGGGAGCTGTTTTTT
V gene: TRBV7-9; J gene: TRBJ2-3; clone size: .; D gene: TRBD1; CDR3 length: 14; CDR3 protein: CASSFDRVADTQYF; CDR3 DNA: TGTGCCAGCAGCTTCGACAGGGTCGCAGATACGCAGTATTTT
V gene: TRBV11-2; J gene: TRBJ1-2; clone size: .; D gene: .; CDR3 length: 17; CDR3 protein: CASSPQVSLLRPYGYTF; CDR3 DNA: TGTGCCAGCAGCCCTCAGGTTTCACTCCTTCGACCCTATGGCTACACCTTC
V gene: TRBV2; J gene: TRBJ1-1; clone size: .; D gene: .; CDR3 length: 13; CDR3 protein: CAGYRVRGTEAFF; CDR3 DNA: TGTGCCGGCTACAGGGTAAGGGGGACTGAAGCTTTCTTT